These 23 T cell receptor beta chains came from one sample sequenced in a study of T cell clonality in common variable immunodeficiency. These receptors lack a known antigen. Study results and caveats: Reportedly, TCR beta sequences from common variable immunodeficiency showed fewer deletions and N-nucleotide insertions.

Method: immunoSEQ multiplex PCR; TCRdb's copy keeps in-frame clones and lacks some. The record shows approximately 35,000 clones for this sample, with no singletons present. The sequenced sample consisted of peripheral blood mononuclear cells. These receptors all stem from a human donor with common variable immunodeficiency.

This clone was detected ten times or more. Sequencing ends 3 residues short of the CDR3 end; the germline J gene provides the rest. J is TRBJ1-1 and V is TRBV11-2; D gene uncertain. The CDR3 extends over 15 amino acids. V lost 1 base and J 2 bases, leaving 11 bases between the germline ends. Germline loops: CDR1 SGHAT, CDR2 FQNNGV. The CDR3: CASSLGVAGNTEAFF. The sequenced CDR3 bases are TGTGCCAGCAGCTTAGGGGTGGCAGGTAACACTGAA.

This clone qualifies as medium-sized. With the read ending 3 residues before the CDR3 end, the germline J gene is used to fill in that end. The sample carries other DNA sequences with the same CDR3. The chain has TRBV29-1 and TRBJ1-1, with TRBD1 identical over 9 bases. Germline assignment: CDR1 SQVTM and CDR2 ANQGSEA. V lost 6 bases to trimming and J lost 5 bases; unmatched junction nucleotides: 7. The CDR3 has 13 amino acids. The CDR3 reads CSVHRDRATEAFF. CDR3 DNA, as far as it was read: TGCAGCGTACACCGGGACAGGGCTACTGAA.

This clone has ten or more counts. The read terminates 3 residues ahead of where the CDR3 ends, so the germline J gene completes it. The V call is TRBV5-1, the J call TRBJ2-7; D perhaps matches TRBD1 (6 bases). Germline V gene sequence: CDR1 SGHRS, CDR2 YFSETQ. The CDR3 has 13 amino acids. V lost 0 bases to trimming and J lost 3 bases, with 7 bases between them. CDR3 in amino acids: CASSLAQGYEQYF. Incomplete CDR3 DNA: TGCGCCAGCAGCTTGGCACAGGGCTACGAG.

A word on this clone: With the read ending 3 residues before the CDR3 end, the germline J gene is used to fill in that end. The V call is TRBV18, the J call TRBJ1-1; possibly TRBD1 for D (5 bases). Germline V gene data show CDR1 as KGHSH and CDR2 as LQKENI. CDR3 length: 13 amino acids. V lost 8 bases and J lost 7, with 17 bases in between. Incomplete CDR3 DNA: TGTGCCAGCGGGTCCCGGGGCGGGGATGAA. Its translation: CASGSRGGDE. The whole CDR3 reads CASGSRGGDEAFF.

This clone qualifies as medium-sized (0.01 to 0.1%). The read finishes 3 residues shy of the CDR3 end, and the germline J gene is used to complete it. This sequence joins TRBV5-4 and TRBJ1-2, with 7 nucleotides matching TRBD1. The CDR3 is 12 residues long. CDR1 is SGHNT, CDR2 YYREEE, per germline (reference sequence). V dropped 7 bases and J dropped 4; count of bases not matched to a gene: 4. Partial CDR3 DNA: TGTGCCAGCCAGGGACAGTCCTATGGC. Protein: CASQGQSYG. The CDR3 in its entirety is CASQGQSYGYTF.

Concerning this clone itself: The sequence runs out 3 residues before the end of the CDR3; the remainder is reconstructed from the germline J gene. The chain employs TRBV2 and TRBJ2-5; TRBD2 matches 11 bases. Germline V gene lookup returns CDR1 SNHLY and CDR2 FYNNEI. The CDR3 has 15 residues. Trimming cost V 5 bases and J 4 bases; bases outside gene matches: 6. The part of the CDR3 DNA that was read is TGTGCCAGCAGTAGCACTAGCGGGGGTGCAGAGACC. It yields the protein CASSSTSGGAET. The entire CDR3 protein reads CASSSTSGGAETQYF. The whole variable domain, remainder taken from reference TRBV2 and TRBJ2-5, is EPEVTQTPSHQVTQMGQEVILRCVPISNHLYFYWYRQILGQKVEFLVSFYNNEISEKSEIFDDQFSVERPDGSNFTLKIRSTKLEDSAMYFCASSSTSGGAETQYFGPGTRLLVL.

In this sample, this clone turned up a few times. The read ends 3 residues early relative to the CDR3; the germline J gene fills the gap. The chain employs TRBV19 and TRBJ1-2; possible D gene TRBD1, 6 bases. The CDR3 runs to 13 residues. The V gene's germline CDR1 is LNHDA and CDR2 SQIVND (reference sequence). V was pared by 5 bases and J by 7 bases, with 14 bases between. The CDR3: CASSPRTDLGYTF. The part of the CDR3 DNA that was read is TGTGCCAGTAGTCCCCGGACAGACCTTGGC. The variable domain in full, completed from reference TRBV19 and TRBJ1-2, reads DGGITQSPKYLFRKEGQNVTLSCEQNLNHDAMYWYRQDPGQGLRLIYYSQIVNDFQKGDIAEGYSVSREKKESFPLTVTSAQKNPTAFYLCASSPRTDLGYTFGSGTRLTVV.

Of note for this clone: The read terminates 3 residues ahead of where the CDR3 ends, so the germline J gene completes it. V gene TRBV19 combines with J gene TRBJ1-2, with D perhaps TRBD1 (5 bases). Between the trimmed V and J ends, which lost 5 bases and 2 bases, there was a span of 9 bases. Germline values: CDR1 LNHDA, CDR2 SQIVND (reference sequence). The CDR3 extends over 13 amino acids. CDR3 DNA (partial): TGTGCCAGTAGTCCAGGGCCAAACTATGGC. It codes for CASSPGPNYG. The entire CDR3 protein reads CASSPGPNYGYTF.

The table lists this clone with many counts. The read comes to an end 3 residues before the CDR3 does, leaving the germline J gene to fill in the end. The gene calls are TRBV2 and TRBJ2-7, with a weak D call TRBD1 (6 bases). V shed 4 bases and J shed 5 bases, with 18 bases lying between them. The CDR3 runs to 15 residues. Per germline, CDR1 SNHLY and CDR2 FYNNEI. CDR3 amino acids: CASSAQQGEVHEQYF. The CDR3 DNA, read in part, is TGTGCCAGCAGTGCTCAACAGGGAGAGGTCCACGAG.

Ten or more counts support this clone. Sequencing ends 3 residues short of the CDR3 end; the germline J gene provides the rest. The chain links TRBV20-1 to TRBJ1-6; no clear D gene. Trimming took 6 bases from V and 0 from J, leaving 15 bases between them. CDR1 DFQATT and CDR2 SNEGSKA come from the germline V gene (reference sequence). The CDR3 spans 16 residues. The CDR3 sequence: CSASRGPSSYNSPLHF. Partial CDR3 DNA: TGCAGTGCGAGTCGTGGGCCGAGCTCCTATAATTCACCC.

This clone was counted between two and nine times. Coverage ceases 3 residues before the CDR3 finishes, and the germline J gene fills in the end. This chain uses TRBV19 with TRBJ2-2; D ambiguous. Germline V gene lookup returns CDR1 LNHDA and CDR2 SQIVND (reference sequence). The CDR3 covers 14 residues. Trimming took off 7 bases at V and 3 bases at J, with 12 bases between the two ends. Partial CDR3 DNA: TGTGCCAGTACCCCCCAGGCTCACACCGGGGAG. This sequence encodes CASTPQAHTGE. The whole CDR3 region reads CASTPQAHTGELFF.

This clone came up a few times. The read falls 3 residues short of the CDR3 end, and the missing part is taken from the germline J gene. J is TRBJ2-3 and V is TRBV20-1; D possibly corresponds to TRBD1 (5 bases). Germline V CDR1 and CDR2: DFQATT, SNEGSKA (reference sequence). The CDR3 extends over 13 amino acids. V was shortened by 7 bases and J by 2 bases, with 13 bases between the two germline ends. CDR3 DNA, as far as it was read: TGCAGTGTTTCCGACAGCGTCACAGATACG. Translated, it gives CSVSDSVTDT. The whole CDR3 reads CSVSDSVTDTQYF.

The table lists this clone with many counts. The read finishes 3 residues shy of the CDR3 end, and the germline J gene is used to complete it. V is TRBV4-1 and J is TRBJ2-3; D is perhaps TRBD2 (7 bases). The germline V and J ends were trimmed by 0 bases and 3 bases, with 19 bases remaining between them. Germline CDR1 and CDR2: MGHRA and YSYEKL. The CDR3 totals 18 residues. The CDR3 here is CASSQEEGGGGGTDTQYF. CDR3 DNA (partial): TGCGCCAGCAGCCAAGAAGAGGGCGGGGGCGGGGGAACAGATACG.

As concerns this clone: With the read ending 3 residues before the CDR3 end, the germline J gene is used to fill in that end. The chain uses TRBV19 and TRBJ1-5, with a tentative D call TRBD1 (5 bases). CDR3 length: 15 amino acids. The germline V and J ends were trimmed by 0 bases and 0 bases, with 6 bases remaining between them. The germline CDR1 and CDR2 sequences are LNHDA and SQIVND (reference sequence). The part of the CDR3 DNA that was read is TGTGCCAGTAGTATAGAAGGGGATAGCAATCAGCCC. It is translated as CASSIEGDSNQP. The whole CDR3 region reads CASSIEGDSNQPQHF.

This clone was recorded a few times. The CDR3 goes on 3 residues after the read ends, and that part is filled in from the germline J gene. This chain uses TRBV5-1 with TRBJ1-2, with D possibly matching TRBD1 (6 bases). This CDR3 has 13 residues. Germline V lookup: CDR1 SGHRS, CDR2 YFSETQ. Trimming took off 0 bases at V and 3 bases at J, with 6 bases between the two ends. The sequenced part of the CDR3 DNA is TGCGCCAGCAGCTTGGAGGGGGACTATGGC. Amino acids: CASSLEGDYG. The entire CDR3 is CASSLEGDYGYTF. Full variable domain (missing parts from reference TRBV5-1 and TRBJ1-2): KAGVTQTPRYLIKTRGQQVTLSCSPISGHRSVSWYQQTPGQGLQFLFEYFSETQRNKGNFPGRFSGRQFSNSRSEMNVSTLELGDSALYLCASSLEGDYGYTFGSGTRLTVV.

In regard to this clone: The read falls 3 residues short of the CDR3 end, and the missing part is taken from the germline J gene. The chain has TRBV7-2 and TRBJ2-5, with D maybe TRBD1 (6 bases). V lost 0 bases to trimming and J lost 7 bases, with 9 bases between them. The CDR3 has 13 residues. Germline CDR1 and CDR2: SGHTA and FQGNSA. CDR3 bases read: TGTGCCAGCAGCTTAGCGGGGGCAGGGACC. This sequence encodes CASSLAGAGT. The CDR3 in its entirety is CASSLAGAGTQYF.

The CDR3 sequence is CASSLSPGLGYGYTF. The CDR3 DNA, read in part, is TGTGCCAGCAGCTTAAGTCCAGGCCTCGGCTATGGC. The chain recombines TRBV7-9 with TRBJ1-2; D unclear. The read finishes 3 residues shy of the CDR3 end, and the germline J gene is used to complete it. The V end was cut by 2 bases, the J end by 4 bases, with 14 bases between. Germline V gene lookup returns CDR1 SEHNR and CDR2 FQNEAQ (reference sequence). CDR3 size: 15 residues.

This clone has a handful of counts. The CDR3 is cut off 3 residues early in the read; its end comes from the germline J gene. This chain connects TRBV2 to TRBJ2-1; 10 nucleotides match TRBD2. The J segment lost 8 bases and the V segment lost 4 bases, leaving 5 bases of the junction unmatched. This CDR3 comprises 14 residues. Looked up from germline, CDR1 is SNHLY and CDR2 is FYNNEI. This CDR3 reads CASSGIAGGHEQFF. CDR3 DNA, as far as it was read: TGTGCCAGCAGTGGTATAGCGGGGGGTCATGAG.

Note on this clone: The sequenced fragment ends 3 residues before the CDR3 boundary, so the rest is inferred from the germline J gene. The chain uses TRBV6-2 or TRBV6-3 and TRBJ2-3; D not resolved. V gave up 8 bases and J gave up 5 bases, with 17 bases separating them. Germline loops: CDR1 MNHEY, CDR2 SVGEGT. The CDR3 length is 14 residues. The CDR3 region is CASHEPFDLDTQYF. CDR3 DNA (partial): TGTGCCAGCCATGAGCCTTTCGATTTAGATACG.

This clone occurred a few times. The read gets to within 3 residues of the CDR3 end, and the germline J gene fills in the rest. J is TRBJ1-1 and V is TRBV30; the D is unclear. This CDR3 contains 13 residues. Germline CDR1 reads GTSNPN; CDR2 reads SVGIG (reference sequence). Trimming took 1 base from V and 3 from J, leaving 9 bases between them. Incomplete CDR3 DNA: TGTGCCTGGAGTGACATGGCCTACACTGAA. Its protein is CAWSDMAYTE. The CDR3 in its entirety is CAWSDMAYTEAFF.

About this clone itself: The read ends 3 residues early relative to the CDR3; the germline J gene fills the gap. The chain has TRBV19 and TRBJ1-1; TRBD1 is a possible D gene (6 bases). The germline V gene has CDR1 LNHDA and CDR2 SQIVND (reference sequence). The CDR3 loop spans 12 amino acids. Deletions cut 9 bases from V and 1 base from J, with 9 bases between. CDR3 DNA, as far as it was read: TGTGCCAGCACGGACAGGAACACTGAA. It yields the protein CASTDRNTE. The whole CDR3 is CASTDRNTEAFF.

This clone is termed medium-sized. The read ends 3 residues early relative to the CDR3; the germline J gene fills the gap. The chain employs TRBV18 and TRBJ2-5; the match to TRBD2 covers 11 bases. Germline CDR1 is KGHSH and CDR2 is LQKENI. V shed 6 bases and J 2 bases; nucleotides not matched to a gene: 5. The CDR3 consists of 15 residues. CDR3 bases read: TGTGCCAGCTCCCCAGGACTAGCGGGTCAAGAGACC. Its translation is CASSPGLAGQET. The full CDR3 reads CASSPGLAGQETQYF.

Concerning this clone: Sequencing ends 3 residues short of the CDR3 end; the germline J gene provides the rest. J is TRBJ2-3 and V is TRBV5-1; TRBD2 matches at 7 bases. The CDR3 contains 18 residues. Germline V gene sequence: CDR1 SGHRS, CDR2 YFSETQ. V gave up 0 bases and J gave up 3 bases; unmatched junction bases: 13. The DNA read from the CDR3 is TGCGCCAGCAGCTTGGAATTCGGGTGGCGGGGGAGAACAGATACG. Translating gives CASSLEFGWRGRTDT. The CDR3, in full, reads CASSLEFGWRGRTDTQYF.